Given below is one T cell receptor (beta chain) in context. Germline assignment: CDR1 SGDLS and CDR2 YYNGEE. This CDR3 has 16 residues. Between the trimmed V and J ends, which lost 0 bases and 3 bases, there was a span of 15 bases. It was on ten immunoSEQ deep assay plates that unsorted PBMC DNA was sequenced. The protocol was immunoSEQ multiplex PCR, while the TCRdb copy is restricted to in-frame clones and leaves out a portion. The sample carries 450,000 to 650,000 clones, around 78% recorded once. Healthy HIV-negative adults without recent acute infections or vaccinations served as donors. All donors were Caucasian adults living in Nashville, Tennessee. The source of the sample is a study of shared clonotypes between healthy human individuals.

This TCR derives from a woman between 40 and 50 years old in good health. Some clones in this sample may be carry-over from other donors' samples. This rearrangement joins TRBV9 to TRBJ1-2; D is ambiguous. The sequenced material came from PBMCs. CDR3 DNA: TGTGCCAGCAGCGTAGATGCAGCCACAGTCGACTATGGCTACACCTTC. As protein: CASSVDAATVDYGYTF.